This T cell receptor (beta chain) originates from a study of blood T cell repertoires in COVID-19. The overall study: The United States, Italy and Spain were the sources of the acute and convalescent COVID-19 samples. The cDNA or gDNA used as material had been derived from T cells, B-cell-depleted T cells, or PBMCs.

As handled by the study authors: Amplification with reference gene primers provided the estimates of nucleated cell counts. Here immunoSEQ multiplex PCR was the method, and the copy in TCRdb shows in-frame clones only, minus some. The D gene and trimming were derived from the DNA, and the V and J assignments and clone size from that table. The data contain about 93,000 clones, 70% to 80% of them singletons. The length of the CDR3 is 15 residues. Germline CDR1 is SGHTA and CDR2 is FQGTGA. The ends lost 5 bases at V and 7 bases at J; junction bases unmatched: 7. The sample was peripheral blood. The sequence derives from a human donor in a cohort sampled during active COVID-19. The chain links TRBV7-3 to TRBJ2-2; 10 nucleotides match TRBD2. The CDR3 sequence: CASSLGTSVVGELFF. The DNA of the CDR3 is TGTGCCAGCAGCCTCGGGACTAGCGTTGTCGGGGAGCTGTTTTTT.